This T cell receptor beta chain is drawn from a study of shared clonotypes between healthy human individuals. Overall study results and limits: Lower generation probabilities were found for non-shared clonotypes than for those shared by all four donors.

Repertoires were generated with immunoSEQ multiplex PCR, while TCRdb's copy carries only in-frame clones and drops some. The profile covers more than 2 million clones, with around 95% appearing a single time and 0.1% to 0.15% taken by the ten largest. Donors included only healthy HIV-negative adults lacking recent acute infections or vaccinations. The authors divided CD4+ cells into CD45RA+ naive and CD45RA-negative memory subsets. The germline V and J ends were trimmed by 1 base and 1 base, with 14 bases remaining between them. Germline V CDR1 and CDR2: GTSNPN, SVGIG (reference sequence). This CDR3 is 15 amino acids long. On this clone: The target antigen is unknown.

Material for sequencing was naive CD4+ T cells sorted from blood. Sample subset: CD45RA+ positively selected. This receptor was taken from a man aged 18-30 years in good health. The chain links TRBV30 to TRBJ2-7; no definite D call. CDR3 protein: CAWSGKVAGSYEQYF. In DNA, the CDR3 is TGTGCCTGGAGTGGTAAGGTAGCAGGTTCCTACGAGCAGTACTTC.